The 2 T cell receptor beta chains in this list originate from one sample, sequenced in a study of regulatory T cells in long-lasting Graves disease. Relying on iRepertoire HTBI primers and Arm-PCR of CDR3 regions, the team built TCR beta libraries. In TCRdb, the multiplex PCR reads were re-called with MiXCR into one record per CDR3 protein. The table records some 220,000 distinct CDR3 sequences, less than 20% of them present only once. As for time point: newly diagnosed GD, antithyroid drugs for less than 3 months. RNA from PBMCs was the source of the TCR library. This sample was also put to use in a study of T cells in Graves' hyperthyroidism and ophthalmopathy.

This sample comprised peripheral blood mononuclear cells (PBMCs), obtained at new diagnosis, from a patient treated with antithyroid drugs. The receptors derive from a woman in her 30s with Graves disease.

This clonotype showed up many times. The chain recombines TRBV11-3 with TRBJ1-1; TRBD1 agrees at 8 bases. The germline gives CDR1 SGHNT, CDR2 YENEEA. CDR3 length: 17 amino acids. J was trimmed by 1 base and V by 5 bases; bases with no gene match: 12. In nucleotides, the CDR3 is TGTGCCAGCAGCCCCCGGTGGAACAGGGGGAAGAACACTGAAGCTTTCTTT. It is translated as CASSPRWNRGKNTEAFF.

Many counts were recorded for this clonotype. This sequence joins TRBV28 and TRBJ2-7; D possibly corresponds to TRBD1 (6 bases). The V end was cut by 2 bases, the J end by 2 bases, with 10 bases between. The CDR3 is 14 amino acids. Germline loops: CDR1 MDHEN, CDR2 SYDVKM. CDR3 nucleotide sequence: TGTGCCAGCAGTTTAGAGGGGGTCCCCTACGAGCAGTACTTC. It specifies CASSLEGVPYEQYF.